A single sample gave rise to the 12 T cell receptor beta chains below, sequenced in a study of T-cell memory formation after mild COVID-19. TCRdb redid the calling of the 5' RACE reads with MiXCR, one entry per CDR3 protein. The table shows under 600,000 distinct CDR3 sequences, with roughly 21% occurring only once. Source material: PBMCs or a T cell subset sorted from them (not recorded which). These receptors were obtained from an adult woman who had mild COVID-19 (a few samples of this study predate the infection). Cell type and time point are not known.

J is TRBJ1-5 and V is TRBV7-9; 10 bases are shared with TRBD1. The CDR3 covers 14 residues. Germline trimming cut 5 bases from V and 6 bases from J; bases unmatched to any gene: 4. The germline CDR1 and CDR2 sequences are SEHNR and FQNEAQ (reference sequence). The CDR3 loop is CASSRQGAGQPQHF. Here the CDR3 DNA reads TGTGCCAGCAGCCGACAGGGGGCAGGTCAGCCCCAGCATTTT.

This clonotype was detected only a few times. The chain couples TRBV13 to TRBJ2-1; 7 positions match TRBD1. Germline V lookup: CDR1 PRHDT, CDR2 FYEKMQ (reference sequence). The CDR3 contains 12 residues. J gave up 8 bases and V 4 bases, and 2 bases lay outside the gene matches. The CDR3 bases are TGTGCCAGCAGCTACAGGGGTGATGAGCAGTTCTTC. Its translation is CASSYRGDEQFF.

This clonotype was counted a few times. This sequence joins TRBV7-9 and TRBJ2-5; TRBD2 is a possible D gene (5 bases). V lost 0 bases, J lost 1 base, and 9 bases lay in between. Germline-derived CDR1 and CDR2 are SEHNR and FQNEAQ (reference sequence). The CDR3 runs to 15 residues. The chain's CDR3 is CASSLAEAAQETQYF. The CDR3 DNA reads TGTGCCAGCAGCTTAGCGGAGGCAGCCCAAGAGACCCAGTACTTC. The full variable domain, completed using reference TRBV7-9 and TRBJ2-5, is DTGVSQNPRHKITKRGQNVTFRCDPISEHNRLYWYRQTLGQGPEFLTYFQNEAQLEKSRLLSDRFSAERPKGSFSTLEIQRTEQGDSAMYLCASSLAEAAQETQYFGPGTRLLVL.

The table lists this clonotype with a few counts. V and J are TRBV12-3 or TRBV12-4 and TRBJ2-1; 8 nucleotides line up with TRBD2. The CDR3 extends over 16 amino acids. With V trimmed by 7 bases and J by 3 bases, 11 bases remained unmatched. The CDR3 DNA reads TGTGCCAGCATCTATCGGGGGGGCATCGTCTACAATGAGCAGTTCTTC. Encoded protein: CASIYRGGIVYNEQFF.

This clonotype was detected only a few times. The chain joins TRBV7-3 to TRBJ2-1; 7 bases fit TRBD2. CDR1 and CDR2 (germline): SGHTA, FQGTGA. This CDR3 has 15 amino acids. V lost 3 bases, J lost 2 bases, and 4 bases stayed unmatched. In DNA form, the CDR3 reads TGTGCCAGCAGCTTCACTAGCGAGCCCTACAATGAGCAGTTCTTC. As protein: CASSFTSEPYNEQFF.

The CDR3 region is CASSHRGLNTEAFF. The CDR3 DNA follows: TGTGCCAGCAGCCACAGGGGGCTTAACACTGAAGCTTTCTTT. V is TRBV6-2 or TRBV6-3 and J is TRBJ1-1, with 9 bases matching TRBD1. This CDR3 is 14 amino acids long. The ends lost 6 bases at V and 2 bases at J; junction bases unmatched: 4. CDR1 MNHEY and CDR2 SVGEGT come from the germline V gene.

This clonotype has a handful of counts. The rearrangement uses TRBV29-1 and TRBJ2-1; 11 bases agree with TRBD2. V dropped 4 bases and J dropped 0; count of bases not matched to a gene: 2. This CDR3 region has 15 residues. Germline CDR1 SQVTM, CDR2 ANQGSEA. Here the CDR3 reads CSVGTSGFSYNEQFF. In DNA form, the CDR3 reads TGCAGCGTTGGGACTAGCGGGTTCTCCTACAATGAGCAGTTCTTC.

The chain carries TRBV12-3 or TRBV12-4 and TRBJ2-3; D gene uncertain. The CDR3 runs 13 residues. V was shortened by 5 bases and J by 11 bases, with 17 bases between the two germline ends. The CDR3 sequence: CASSPSAQMVQYF. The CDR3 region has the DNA TGTGCCAGCAGTCCCTCGGCCCAGATGGTGCAGTATTTT.

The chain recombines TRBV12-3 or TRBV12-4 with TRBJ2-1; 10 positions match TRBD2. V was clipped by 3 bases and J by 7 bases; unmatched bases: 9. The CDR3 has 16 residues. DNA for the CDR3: TGTGCCAGCAGTTTGGATGCTAGCGGGAGTTTGAATGAGCAGTTCTTC. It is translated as CASSLDASGSLNEQFF.

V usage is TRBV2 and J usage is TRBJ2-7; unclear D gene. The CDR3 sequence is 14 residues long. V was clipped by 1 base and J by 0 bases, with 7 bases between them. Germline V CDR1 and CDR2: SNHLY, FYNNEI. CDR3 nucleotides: TGTGCCAGCAGTGAAGAGCGCTACTCCTACGAGCAGTACTTC. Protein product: CASSEERYSYEQYF.

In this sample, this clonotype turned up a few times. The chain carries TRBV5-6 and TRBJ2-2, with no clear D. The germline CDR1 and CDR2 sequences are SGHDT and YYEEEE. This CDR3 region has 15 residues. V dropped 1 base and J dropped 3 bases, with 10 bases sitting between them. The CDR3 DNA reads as TGTGCCAGCAGCTTGCGTAGGGTTGACACCGGGGAGCTGTTTTTT. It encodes CASSLRRVDTGELFF.

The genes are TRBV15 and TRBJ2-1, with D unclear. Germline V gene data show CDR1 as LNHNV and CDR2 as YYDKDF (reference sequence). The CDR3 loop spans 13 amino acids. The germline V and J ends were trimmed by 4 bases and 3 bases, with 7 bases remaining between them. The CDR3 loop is CATSKQSYNEQFF. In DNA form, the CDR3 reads TGTGCCACCAGCAAACAGAGCTACAATGAGCAGTTCTTC.